These T cell receptor beta chains were read from a single sample in a study of T cell responses to AZD1222 COVID-19 vaccine. Data came from immunoSEQ multiplex PCR; TCRdb stores just in-frame clones and leaves some out. The table lists around 100,000 clones, 90% of them singletons, with about 4.8% in the top ten. This specimen consisted of peripheral blood, obtained on day 0 of AZD1222 vaccination. The receptors originated from an adult in good health. The CDR3 runs from the conserved cysteine through the conserved F or W. A D gene is named only where the DNA matches it firmly. For some rows the clone size is stated as once, few or many, or as a class when expanded; others skip it.

D gene	clone size	CDR3 length	V gene	J gene	CDR3 DNA	CDR3 protein
TRBD1	.	15	TRBV5-1	TRBJ1-3	TGCGCCAGCAGCTTGACAGGGGGCTCTGGAAACACCATATATTTT	CASSLTGGSGNTIYF
.	.	13	TRBV11-2	TRBJ2-7	TGTGCCAGCAGCTTCGGCAGGGCTGGCGAGCAGTACTTC	CASSFGRAGEQYF
.	few	16	TRBV7-9	TRBJ2-7	TGTGCCAGCAGTCCAACCTGGACAGCGCAGTCCTACGAGCAGTACTTC	CASSPTWTAQSYEQYF
TRBD1	.	18	TRBV5-1	TRBJ1-2	TGCGCCAGCAGCTTCCCCCCGGGACAGGATATGGACCTCTATGGCTACACCTTC	CASSFPPGQDMDLYGYTF
TRBD2	.	23	TRBV3-1/TRBV3-2	TRBJ2-3	TGTGCCAGCAGCTACCAACCCTACCCCTTGTGGGCTAGCGGGGCACCAGGCACAGATACGCAGTATTTT	CASSYQPYPLWASGAPGTDTQYF
TRBD1	.	16	TRBV11-3	TRBJ1-6	TGTGCCAGCAGAACGGACAGGGCTCCCTATAATTCACCCCTCCACTTT	CASRTDRAPYNSPLHF
TRBD2	.	16	TRBV7-9	TRBJ2-3	TGTGCCAGCAGCTTAGTTCGGGGGGGCCCCACAGATACGCAGTATTTT	CASSLVRGGPTDTQYF
TRBD1	.	13	TRBV5-8	TRBJ2-7	TGTGCCAGCTCAAGGACAGGGGTTTCCGAGCAGTACTTC	CASSRTGVSEQYF
.	.	15	TRBV4-1	TRBJ1-4	TGCGCCAGCAGCCAAGTGGGGTTAGGTATTGAAAAACTGTTTTTT	CASSQVGLGIEKLFF
TRBD2	.	15	TRBV7-2	TRBJ2-1	TGTGCCAGCAGCTTACCGACTAGCGGGGGGGCTGAGCAGTTCTTC	CASSLPTSGGAEQFF
.	.	14	TRBV30	TRBJ1-1	TGTGCCTGGAGTTACCCGGGGGCGGGAACTGAAGCTTTCTTT	CAWSYPGAGTEAFF
.	.	15	TRBV21-1	TRBJ2-7	TGTGCCAGCAGCAAACCAGAGGACAGGGCTCAAGAGCAGTACTTC	CASSKPEDRAQEQYF
.	.	14	TRBV24-1	TRBJ2-2	TGTGCCACCAGTGACAGGGATAGGGCCGGGGAGCTGTTTTTT	CATSDRDRAGELFF
TRBD1	.	17	TRBV20-1	TRBJ1-1	TGCAGTGCTAGTTCTAGGTGGACAGGGCGGAGGGGCACTGAAGCTTTCTTT	CSASSRWTGRRGTEAFF
.	.	15	TRBV10-1	TRBJ2-7	TGCGCCAGCAGCCCCCAACCGGGGACAATCCACGAGCAGTACTTC	CASSPQPGTIHEQYF
.	.	13	TRBV5-1	TRBJ1-1	TGCGCCAGCAGCTCGCCCGAGGGGGATGAAGCTTTCTTT	CASSSPEGDEAFF
.	.	14	TRBV2	TRBJ1-5	TGTGCCAGCACGGGCGCAGAGATTACCCAGCCCCAGCATTTT	CASTGAEITQPQHF
.	.	14	TRBV6-1	TRBJ2-2	TGTGCCAGCAGTGAATTTATGTGGGCCGGGGAGCTGTTTTTT	CASSEFMWAGELFF
TRBD1	.	15	TRBV19	TRBJ2-5	TGTGCCAGTAGCTGGGGAGACAGGGAACAAGAGACCCAGTACTTC	CASSWGDREQETQYF
.	.	12	TRBV13	TRBJ2-7	TGTGCCAGCAGCCTCAGGGGCCTGAAGCAGTACTTC	CASSLRGLKQYF
.	.	14	TRBV6-5	TRBJ1-1	TGTGCCAGCGCACTAACCGAGGGAAACACTGAAGCTTTCTTT	CASALTEGNTEAFF
.	.	14	TRBV7-3	TRBJ2-7	TGTGCCAGCAGCTCAGGACCGGGGACCTACGAGCAGTACTTC	CASSSGPGTYEQYF
.	once	14	TRBV7-8	TRBJ2-7	TGTGCCAGCAGCTTAGTTGGACAGACCTACGAGCAGTACTTC	CASSLVGQTYEQYF
TRBD1	.	12	TRBV6-6	TRBJ1-1	TGTGCCAGCAGCCGACAGGGGTCTGAAGCTTTCTTT	CASSRQGSEAFF
.	.	16	TRBV30	TRBJ1-3	TGTGCCTGGAGTCCTCCAAGGACCTACTCTGGAAACACCATATATTTT	CAWSPPRTYSGNTIYF
TRBD1	.	16	TRBV5-1	TRBJ2-3	TGCGCCAGCAGCTTGCGACAGGGAGTTGGCACAGATACGCAGTATTTT	CASSLRQGVGTDTQYF
.	once	16	TRBV6-2/TRBV6-3	TRBJ2-1	TGTGCCAGCAGTTACTCAGGCAGACTCTCCTACAATGAGCAGTTCTTC	CASSYSGRLSYNEQFF
.	.	12	TRBV6-5	TRBJ1-1	TGTGCCAGCAGTATCCAGAGACCCGAGGCTTTCTTT	CASSIQRPEAFF
.	.	15	TRBV7-8	TRBJ1-3	TGTGCCAGCAGCTTAGTCCGGGGACCTGGAAACACCATATATTTT	CASSLVRGPGNTIYF
.	.	14	TRBV2	TRBJ1-5	TGTGCCAGCAGTGAACAGGGGAGCAATCAGCCCCAGCATTTT	CASSEQGSNQPQHF
.	.	15	TRBV6-5	TRBJ1-2	TGTGCCAGCAGCCCCAGGGCCACCGTGGGATGGGGCTACACCTTC	CASSPRATVGWGYTF
TRBD1	.	13	TRBV2	TRBJ1-3	TGTGCCAGCAGCGGACAGGGAGGAAACACCATATATTTT	CASSGQGGNTIYF
.	.	10	TRBV20-1	TRBJ1-1	TGCAGTGCTAGAGACACTGAAGCTTTCTTT	CSARDTEAFF
.	.	15	TRBV4-2	TRBJ1-3	TGTGCCAGCAGCCAAGTAGTAACCTCCTCGGGCACCATATATTTT	CASSQVVTSSGTIYF
.	once	14	TRBV29-1	TRBJ2-2	TGCAGCGGTCGACAGGACCTGAACACCGGGGAGCTGTTTTTT	CSGRQDLNTGELFF
.	.	15	TRBV2	TRBJ2-4	TGTGCCCTATCGGACCTGGTGGGAGCCAAAAACATTCAGTACTTC	CALSDLVGAKNIQYF
.	.	14	TRBV15	TRBJ1-6	TGTGCCACCAGCAGAGTAGGGGTAAATTCACCCCTCCACTTT	CATSRVGVNSPLHF
.	.	15	TRBV6-5	TRBJ2-2	TGTGCCAGCAGCCCCGCCAGGGGAGGGACCGGGGAGCTGTTTTTT	CASSPARGGTGELFF
.	.	13	TRBV3-1/TRBV3-2	TRBJ1-1	TGTGCCAGCAGCCAAGCACGGGGATCTGAAGCTTTCTTT	CASSQARGSEAFF
TRBD1	few	16	TRBV10-3	TRBJ1-1	TGTGCCATCAGTGAAGCGGACAGGGGGCTTAACACTGAAGCTTTCTTT	CAISEADRGLNTEAFF
TRBD1	few	13	TRBV6-5	TRBJ2-7	TGTGCCAGCAGTTACAGGGGGCAAGTCGAGCAGTACTTC	CASSYRGQVEQYF
TRBD2	once	17	TRBV9	TRBJ2-5	TGTGCCAGCAGCGTAGCGGTGCTAGCGGGGAACCAAGAGACCCAGTACTTC	CASSVAVLAGNQETQYF
.	.	13	TRBV7-9	TRBJ1-1	TGTGCCAGCAGCTTAGCCCCGAACACTGAAGCTTTCTTT	CASSLAPNTEAFF
.	.	15	TRBV19	TRBJ1-2	TGTGCCAGTAGTATAGGCGGGGGTCAACCCTATGGCTACACCTTC	CASSIGGGQPYGYTF
.	.	14	TRBV6-2/TRBV6-3	TRBJ1-5	TGTGCCAGCAGTTACTCGGGGCCGGATGGGCCCCAGCATTTT	CASSYSGPDGPQHF
.	.	15	TRBV7-2	TRBJ2-3	TGTGCCAGCAGCCCGGAGGGGGAGTACACAGATACGCAGTATTTT	CASSPEGEYTDTQYF
.	.	15	TRBV3-1/TRBV3-2	TRBJ1-5	TGTGCCAGCAGCTTAGGGGGGGCAAGCAATCAGCCCCAGCATTTT	CASSLGGASNQPQHF
.	.	12	TRBV6-2/TRBV6-3	TRBJ2-7	TGTGCCAGCAGTTGGGGAAACTACGAGCAGTACTTC	CASSWGNYEQYF
.	.	13	TRBV21-1	TRBJ1-2	TGTGCCAGCAGCAAACGGCCAGTGCGCGGCTACACCTTC	CASSKRPVRGYTF
.	.	18	TRBV15	TRBJ1-4	TGTGCCACCAGCAGACCGACCGTGCTAATACACCCTAATGAAAAACTGTTTTTT	CATSRPTVLIHPNEKLFF
.	.	14	TRBV24-1	TRBJ1-2	TGTGCCACCAGTGATGGGAATTCTAACTATGGCTACACCTTC	CATSDGNSNYGYTF
TRBD2	.	18	TRBV7-3	TRBJ2-1	TGTGCCAGCAGCTTAAGGCCCCCGGGTAGCGGGGGGGGCAATGAGCAGTTCTTC	CASSLRPPGSGGGNEQFF
.	.	13	TRBV28	TRBJ1-2	TGTGCCAGCAGTTTAGGGCAAGGGAGGGGCTACACCTTC	CASSLGQGRGYTF